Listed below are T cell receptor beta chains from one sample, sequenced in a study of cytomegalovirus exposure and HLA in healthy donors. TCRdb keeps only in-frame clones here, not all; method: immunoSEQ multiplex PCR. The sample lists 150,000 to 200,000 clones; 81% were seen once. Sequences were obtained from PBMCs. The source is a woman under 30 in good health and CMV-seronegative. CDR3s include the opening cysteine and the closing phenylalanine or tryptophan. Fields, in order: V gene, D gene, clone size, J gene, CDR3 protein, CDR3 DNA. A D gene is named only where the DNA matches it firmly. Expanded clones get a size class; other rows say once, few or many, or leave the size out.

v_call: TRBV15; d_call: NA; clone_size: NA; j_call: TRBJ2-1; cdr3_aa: CATGTVSSYNEQFF; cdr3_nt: TGTGCCACAGGAACAGTGAGCTCCTACAATGAGCAGTTCTTC
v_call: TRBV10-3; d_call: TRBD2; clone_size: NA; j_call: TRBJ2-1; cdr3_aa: CAISGLAGGWYEQFF; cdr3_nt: TGTGCCATCAGTGGACTAGCGGGGGGCTGGTATGAGCAGTTCTTC
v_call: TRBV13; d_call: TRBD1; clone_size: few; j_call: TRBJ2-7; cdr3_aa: CASSTRGPNYEQYF; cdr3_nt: TGTGCCAGCAGCACCAGGGGGCCCAACTACGAGCAGTACTTC
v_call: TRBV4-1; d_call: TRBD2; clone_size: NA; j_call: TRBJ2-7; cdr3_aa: CASSQDLQAGGPYEQYF; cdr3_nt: TGCGCCAGCAGCCAAGATCTCCAAGCGGGGGGTCCCTACGAGCAGTACTTC
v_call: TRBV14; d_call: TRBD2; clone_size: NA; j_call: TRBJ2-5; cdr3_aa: CASSQLTSGVIETQYF; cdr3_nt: TGTGCCAGCAGCCAACTGACTAGCGGGGTTATTGAGACCCAGTACTTC
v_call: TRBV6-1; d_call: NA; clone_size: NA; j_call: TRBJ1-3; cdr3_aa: CASSEASRDTIYF; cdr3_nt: TGTGCCAGCAGTGAAGCGTCGCGGGACACCATATATTTT
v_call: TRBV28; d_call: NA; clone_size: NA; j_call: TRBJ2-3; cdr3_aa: CASSLLTDTQYF; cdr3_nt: TGTGCCAGTTCTCTCCTCACAGATACGCAGTATTTT
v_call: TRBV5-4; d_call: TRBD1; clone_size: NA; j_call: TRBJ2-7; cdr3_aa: CASSPGTAYEQYF; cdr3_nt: TGTGCCAGCAGTCCCGGGACAGCCTACGAGCAGTACTTC
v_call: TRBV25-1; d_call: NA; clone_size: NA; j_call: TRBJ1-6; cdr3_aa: CASSDRGHSYNSPLHF; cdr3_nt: TGTGCCAGCAGTGACAGGGGACACTCCTATAATTCACCCCTCCACTTT
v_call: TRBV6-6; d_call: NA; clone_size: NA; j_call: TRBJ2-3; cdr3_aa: CASSYSEDGTQYF; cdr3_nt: TGTGCCAGCAGTTACTCAGAGGATGGTACGCAGTATTTT
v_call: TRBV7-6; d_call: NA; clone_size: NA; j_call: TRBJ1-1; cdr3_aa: CASSLFRFGVRAGLKSNTEAFF; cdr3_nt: NA
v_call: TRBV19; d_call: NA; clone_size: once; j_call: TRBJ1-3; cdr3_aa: CAAGDNVFGNTIYF; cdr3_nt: TGTGCTGCGGGGGACAACGTATTTGGAAACACCATATATTTT
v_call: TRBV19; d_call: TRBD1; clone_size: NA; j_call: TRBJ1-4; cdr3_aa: CASSSTGTGTEKLFF; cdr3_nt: TGTGCCAGTAGTAGCACAGGGACAGGGACTGAAAAACTGTTTTTT
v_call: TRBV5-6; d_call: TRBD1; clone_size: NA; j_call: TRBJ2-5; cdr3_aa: CASSLGQGRETQYF; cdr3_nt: TGTGCCAGCAGCCTAGGACAGGGCCGAGAGACCCAGTACTTC
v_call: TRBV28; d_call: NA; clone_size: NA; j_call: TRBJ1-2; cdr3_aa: CASRTGAETGDGYTF; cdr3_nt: TGTGCCAGCAGAACAGGCGCGGAGACAGGTGATGGCTACACCTTC
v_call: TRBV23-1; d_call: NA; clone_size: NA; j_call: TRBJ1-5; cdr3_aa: CASSPARDFNQPQHF; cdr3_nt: TGCGCCAGCAGTCCGGCCAGGGACTTCAATCAGCCCCAGCATTTT
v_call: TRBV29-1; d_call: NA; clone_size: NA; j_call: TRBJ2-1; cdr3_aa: CSGVTGTNEQFF; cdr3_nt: TGCAGCGGCGTCACAGGGACCAATGAGCAGTTCTTC
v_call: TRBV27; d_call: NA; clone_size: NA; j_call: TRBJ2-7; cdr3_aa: CASSLGAGYEQYF; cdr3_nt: TGTGCCAGCAGTTTAGGGGCAGGCTACGAGCAGTACTTC
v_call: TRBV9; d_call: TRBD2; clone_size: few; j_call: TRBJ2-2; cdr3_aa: CASSSGTSGYPGELFF; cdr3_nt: TGTGCCAGCAGCTCCGGGACTAGCGGGTACCCCGGGGAGCTGTTTTTT
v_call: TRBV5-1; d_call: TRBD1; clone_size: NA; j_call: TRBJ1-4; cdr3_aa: CASSVRDRGFEMFF; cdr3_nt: TGCGCCAGCAGCGTCCGGGACAGGGGTTTTGAAATGTTTTTT
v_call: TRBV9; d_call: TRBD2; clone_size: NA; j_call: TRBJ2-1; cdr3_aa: CASSVVTSDNEQFF; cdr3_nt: TGTGCCAGCAGCGTCGTGACTAGCGACAATGAGCAGTTCTTC
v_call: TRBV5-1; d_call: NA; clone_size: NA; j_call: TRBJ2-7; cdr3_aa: CASSLGGQEAYEQYF; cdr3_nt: TGCGCCAGCAGCTTGGGGGGGCAGGAGGCCTACGAGCAGTACTTC
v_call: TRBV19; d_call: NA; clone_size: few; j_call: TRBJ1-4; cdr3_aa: CASRDTATNEKLFF; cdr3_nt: TGTGCCAGTAGGGACACAGCAACTAATGAAAAACTGTTTTTT
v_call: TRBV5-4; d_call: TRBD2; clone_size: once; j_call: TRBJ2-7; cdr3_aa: CASSLAGGPDEQYF; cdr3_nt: TGTGCCAGCAGCCTAGCGGGAGGGCCGGACGAGCAGTACTTC
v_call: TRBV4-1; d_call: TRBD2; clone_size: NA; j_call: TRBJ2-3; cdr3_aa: CASSQVVAGGGADTQYF; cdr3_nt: TGCGCCAGCAGCCAGGTTGTAGCGGGGGGTGGGGCAGATACGCAGTATTTT
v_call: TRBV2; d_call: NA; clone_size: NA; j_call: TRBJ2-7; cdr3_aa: CASSKTGLSYEQYF; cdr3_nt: TGTGCCAGCAGTAAGACAGGACTCAGCTACGAGCAGTACTTC
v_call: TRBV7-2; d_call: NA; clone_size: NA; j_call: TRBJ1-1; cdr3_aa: CASSYDRDTEAFF; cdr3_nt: TGTGCCAGCAGCTATGACAGAGACACTGAAGCTTTCTTT
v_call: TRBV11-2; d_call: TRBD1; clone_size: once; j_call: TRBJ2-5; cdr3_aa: CASSLGQGETQYF; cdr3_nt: TGTGCCAGCAGCTTAGGACAGGGGGAGACCCAGTACTTC
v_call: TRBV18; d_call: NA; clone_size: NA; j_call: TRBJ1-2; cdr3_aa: CASSREGPGANYGYTF; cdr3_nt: TGTGCCAGCTCCAGGGAGGGGCCTGGGGCTAACTATGGCTACACCTTC
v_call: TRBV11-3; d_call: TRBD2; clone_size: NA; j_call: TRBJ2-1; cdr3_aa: CASSRTSGGAGEQFF; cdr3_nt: TGTGCCAGCAGCCGGACTAGCGGGGGGGCCGGTGAGCAGTTCTTC
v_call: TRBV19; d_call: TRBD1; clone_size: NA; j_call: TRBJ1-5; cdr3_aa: CASSPWTGEPGQPQHF; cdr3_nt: TGTGCCAGTAGTCCGTGGACAGGGGAACCAGGTCAGCCCCAGCATTTT
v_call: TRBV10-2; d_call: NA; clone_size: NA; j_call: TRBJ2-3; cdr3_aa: CASIGGAVVARHTDTQYF; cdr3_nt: TGCGCCAGCATTGGAGGGGCGGTGGTAGCCCGGCACACAGATACGCAGTATTTT
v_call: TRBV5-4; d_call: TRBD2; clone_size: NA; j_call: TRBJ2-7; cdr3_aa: CASSLGGGRGQYF; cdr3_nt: TGTGCCAGCAGCCTCGGCGGCGGGAGGGGACAGTACTTC
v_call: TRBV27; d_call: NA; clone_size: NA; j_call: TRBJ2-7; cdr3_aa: CASSLSGGNPIPYEQYF; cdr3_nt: TGTGCCAGCAGTTTATCGGGGGGAAACCCCATCCCCTACGAGCAGTACTTC
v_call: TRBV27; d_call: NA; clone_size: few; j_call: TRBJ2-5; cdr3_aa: CASSPHPQETQYF; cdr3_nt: TGTGCCAGCAGTCCCCATCCCCAAGAGACCCAGTACTTC
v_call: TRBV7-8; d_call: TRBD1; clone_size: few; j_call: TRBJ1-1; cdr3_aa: CASSTGQGARVAFF; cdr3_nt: TGTGCCAGCAGCACCGGACAGGGGGCGCGAGTAGCTTTCTTT
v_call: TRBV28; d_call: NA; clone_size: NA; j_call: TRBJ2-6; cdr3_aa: CASSSTGTGANVLTF; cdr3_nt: TGTGCCAGCAGTAGTACAGGTACCGGGGCCAACGTCCTGACTTTC
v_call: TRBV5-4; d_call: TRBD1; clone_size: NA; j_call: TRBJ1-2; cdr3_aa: CASSWRDRANYGYTF; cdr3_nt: TGTGCCAGCAGCTGGCGGGACAGGGCTAACTATGGCTACACCTTC
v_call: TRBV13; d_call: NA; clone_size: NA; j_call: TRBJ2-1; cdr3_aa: CASSLTSNEQFF; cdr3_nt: TGTGCCAGCAGCTTGACTAGCAATGAGCAGTTCTTC
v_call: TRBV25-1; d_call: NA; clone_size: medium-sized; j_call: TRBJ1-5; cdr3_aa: CASRAGGAYNQPQHF; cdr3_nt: TGTGCCAGCAGAGCGGGAGGGGCCTACAATCAGCCCCAGCATTTT
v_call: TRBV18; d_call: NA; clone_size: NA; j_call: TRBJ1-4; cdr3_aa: CASSQKQASNEKLFF; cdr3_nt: TGTGCCAGCTCACAGAAACAGGCTTCTAATGAAAAACTGTTTTTT
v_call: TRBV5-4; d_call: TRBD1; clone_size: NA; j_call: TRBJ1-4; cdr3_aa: CASSLQGAVEKLFF; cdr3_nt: TGTGCCAGCAGCTTACAGGGGGCGGTTGAAAAACTGTTTTTT
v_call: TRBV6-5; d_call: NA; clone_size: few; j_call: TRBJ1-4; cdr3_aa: CASSCSGTGGEKLFF; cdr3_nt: TGTGCCAGCAGTTGCTCGGGCACGGGCGGGGAAAAACTGTTTTTT
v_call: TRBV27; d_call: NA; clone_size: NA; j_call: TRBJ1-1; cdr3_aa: CASSSQGLGTEAFF; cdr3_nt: TGTGCCAGCAGTTCACAGGGATTGGGCACTGAAGCTTTCTTT
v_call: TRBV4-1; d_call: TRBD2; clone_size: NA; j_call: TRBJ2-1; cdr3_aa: CASSQERLAGILEQFF; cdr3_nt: TGCGCCAGCAGCCAAGAACGACTAGCGGGAATCCTTGAGCAGTTCTTC
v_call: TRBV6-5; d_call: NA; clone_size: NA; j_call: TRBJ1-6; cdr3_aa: CASSYSLREDDSPLHF; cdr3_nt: TGTGCCAGCAGTTACTCGCTCAGGGAGGATGATTCACCCCTCCACTTT
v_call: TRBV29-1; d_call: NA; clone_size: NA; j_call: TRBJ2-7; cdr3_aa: CSVDTQGPHEQYF; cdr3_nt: TGCAGCGTTGATACCCAGGGCCCCCACGAGCAGTACTTC
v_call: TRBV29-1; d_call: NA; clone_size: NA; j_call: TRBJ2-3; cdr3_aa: CSVEDLPDRSDTQYF; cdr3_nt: TGCAGCGTTGAAGATCTCCCTGATAGATCAGATACGCAGTATTTT
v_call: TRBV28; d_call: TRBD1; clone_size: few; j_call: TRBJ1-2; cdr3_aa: CASSLAGGNYGYTF; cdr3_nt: TGTGCCAGCAGTTTAGCAGGGGGGAACTATGGCTACACCTTC
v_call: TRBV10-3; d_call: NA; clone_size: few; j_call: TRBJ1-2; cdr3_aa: CAISVSPDSIYGYTF; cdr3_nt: TGTGCCATCAGTGTCTCCCCCGACAGCATATATGGCTACACCTTC
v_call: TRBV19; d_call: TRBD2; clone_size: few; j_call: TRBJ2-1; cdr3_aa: CASRLNRDYKYNEQFF; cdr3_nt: TGTGCCAGTAGGTTGAACCGGGACTACAAATACAATGAGCAGTTCTTC
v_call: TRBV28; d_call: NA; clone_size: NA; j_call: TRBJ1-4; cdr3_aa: CASSSDSYEKLFF; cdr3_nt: TGTGCCAGCAGTTCTGACAGCTATGAAAAACTGTTTTTT
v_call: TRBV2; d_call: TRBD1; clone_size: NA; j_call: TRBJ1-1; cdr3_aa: CASSEMGTGPEAFF; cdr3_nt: TGTGCCAGCAGTGAAATGGGGACAGGCCCCGAAGCTTTCTTT